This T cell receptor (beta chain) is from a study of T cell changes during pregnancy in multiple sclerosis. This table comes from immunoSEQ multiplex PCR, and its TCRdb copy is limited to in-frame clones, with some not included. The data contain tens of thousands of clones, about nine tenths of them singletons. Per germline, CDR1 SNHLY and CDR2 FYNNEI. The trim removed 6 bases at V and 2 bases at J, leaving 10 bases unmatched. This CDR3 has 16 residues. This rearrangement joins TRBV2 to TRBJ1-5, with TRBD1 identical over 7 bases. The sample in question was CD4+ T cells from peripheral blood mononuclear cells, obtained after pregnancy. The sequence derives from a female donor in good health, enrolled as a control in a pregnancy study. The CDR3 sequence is CASRPTGTDRNQPQHF. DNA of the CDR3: TGTGCCAGCAGACCGACAGGGACTGATCGCAATCAGCCCCAGCATTTT.